A single sample gave rise to the 27 T cell receptor beta chains below, sequenced in a study of blood T cell repertoires in COVID-19. Sequenced by immunoSEQ multiplex PCR; TCRdb stores in-frame clones only, minus some. The sample carries 490,000 or so clones, roughly nine tenths recorded once. Sequencing was performed on PBMCs or T cells enriched from blood (not recorded which). The receptors derive from a woman in her sixties or seventies who had recovered from COVID-19.

The rearrangement joins TRBV29-1 to TRBJ2-3, with a weak D call TRBD1 (6 bases). V lost 3 bases and J lost 4, with 11 bases in between. The CDR3 consists of 13 residues. CDR1 SQVTM and CDR2 ANQGSEA come from the germline V gene. The DNA for the CDR3 is TGCAGCGTTGACTTCAGGGGCCCAGATACGCAGTATTTT. It is translated as CSVDFRGPDTQYF.

This chain joins TRBV5-3 and TRBJ1-2; D is unresolved. TRBV5-3 is classed as an ORF, of uncertain function. This CDR3 has 12 residues. Trimming pared 4 bases from V and 8 bases from J, leaving 12 bases between. The CDR3 reads CARSRQFRGYTF. In DNA form, the CDR3 reads TGTGCCAGAAGCCGACAATTTCGAGGCTACACCTTC.

J is TRBJ2-5 and V is TRBV20-1; 8 positions agree with TRBD2. CDR1 is DFQATT and CDR2 is SNEGSKA in the germline V gene (reference sequence). The CDR3 runs to 13 residues. The V segment lost 3 bases and the J segment 5 bases; nucleotides outside the gene matches: 5. CDR3: CSASTSGRETQYF. The CDR3 nucleotides read TGCAGTGCTAGTACTAGCGGCAGGGAGACCCAGTACTTC.

As concerns this clone: The junction departs from germline at one end; a sequencing error may be responsible. This rearrangement joins TRBV6-1 to TRBJ1-5; D unresolved. Germline assignment: CDR1 MNHNS and CDR2 SASEGT. The CDR3 spans 13 residues. This CDR3 reads CASSQARNQPQHF. DNA for the CDR3: TGTGCCAGCAGTCAAGCACGGAATCAGCCCCAGCATTTT.

The V and J genes are TRBV27 and TRBJ2-1, with 8 bases identical to TRBD1. The ends lost 7 bases at V and 3 bases at J; junction bases unmatched: 14. Per the germline V gene, CDR1 is MNHEY and CDR2 is SMNVEV (reference sequence). CDR3 length: 17 amino acids. CDR3 residues: CASTPDRARSIYNEQFF. Here the CDR3 DNA reads TGTGCCAGCACCCCGGACAGGGCGCGTTCCATCTACAATGAGCAGTTCTTC.

V is TRBV18 and J is TRBJ2-4, with a possible D match to TRBD1 (7 bases). This CDR3 has 13 residues. Trimming removed 3 bases at V and 8 bases at J, with 11 bases between. Germline CDR1 and CDR2: KGHSH and LQKENI. CDR3 nucleotides: TGTGCCAGCTCACCCAGGGGGGAGGACATTCAGTACTTC. It translates to CASSPRGEDIQYF.

The V gene is TRBV5-1, the J gene TRBJ2-3; 7 positions agree with TRBD2. Germline CDR1 SGHRS, CDR2 YFSETQ. This CDR3 is 16 amino acids long. V lost 0 bases to trimming and J lost 0 bases; unmatched junction nucleotides: 4. The CDR3 sequence is CASSLVLAASTDTQYF. The CDR3 DNA sequence: TGCGCCAGCAGCTTGGTCCTAGCGGCGAGCACAGATACGCAGTATTTT.

As regards this clone: In the same sample, other DNA sequences code for this CDR3. The chain is built from TRBV4-1 and TRBJ2-3; TRBD1 is a possible D gene (6 bases). Trimming cost V 1 base and J 3 bases, with 8 bases left between them. CDR3 length: 14 residues. Germline CDR1 reads MGHRA; CDR2 reads YSYEKL. The CDR3 DNA sequence: TGCGCCAGCAGCCAAGCCACAGGGACAGATACGCAGTATTTT. Residues: CASSQATGTDTQYF.

For the CDR3, the DNA is TGTGCCAGCAGCTACCGGACAGGGGACACTGAAGCTTTCTTT. Translation: CASSYRTGDTEAFF. V is TRBV21-1 and J is TRBJ1-1; the table calls TRBD1, which could not be checked here. TRBV21-1 is a documented pseudogene. This CDR3 is built from 14 residues.

The V gene is TRBV7-2, the J gene TRBJ2-4; TRBD1 aligns across 8 bases. The V gene end was trimmed by 0 bases and the J gene end by 11 bases; junction bases not matched to a gene: 9. The length of the CDR3 is 15 residues. CDR1 and CDR2 from the germline V gene are SGHTA and FQGNSA. The CDR3 sequence: CASSLAAGQGQVQYF. CDR3 bases: TGTGCCAGCAGCTTAGCAGCCGGACAGGGTCAGGTTCAGTACTTC.

As for this clone: Within the sample, other DNA sequences also encode this same CDR3. This chain links TRBV20-1 with TRBJ2-4; D remains ambiguous. Germline CDR1 DFQATT, CDR2 SNEGSKA (reference sequence). Trimming took 6 bases from V and 8 from J, leaving 11 bases between them. CDR3 length: 11 amino acids. The CDR3 bases are TGCAGTGCCAGGTATGGGCACATTCAGTACTTC. Its protein product is CSARYGHIQYF.

The chain employs TRBV6-5 and TRBJ1-6; 10 bases are a match to TRBD1. The CDR3 loop spans 15 amino acids. CDR1 MNHEY and CDR2 SVGAGI come from the germline V gene. With 6 bases clipped from V and 10 bases from J, the junction kept 9 bases outside the gene matches. The CDR3 sequence: CASSSDRGRGSPLHF. CDR3 bases: TGTGCCAGCAGCTCCGACAGGGGGCGCGGGTCACCCCTCCACTTT.

The chain couples TRBV25-1 to TRBJ1-1; D is perhaps TRBD1 (5 bases). Germline V gene sequence: CDR1 MGHDK, CDR2 SYGVNS. Trimming stripped 5 bases from V and 6 bases from J, with 13 bases between. The CDR3 consists of 13 residues. The CDR3 protein is CASSLAGLAEAFF. CDR3 DNA: TGTGCCAGCAGTCTGGCGGGGCTCGCTGAAGCTTTCTTT.

This chain joins TRBV29-1 and TRBJ2-3, with TRBD1 as a possible D gene (6 bases). The CDR3 is made up of 14 amino acids. Germline CDR1 reads SQVTM; CDR2 reads ANQGSEA. Here the CDR3 reads CTINQGPPGDTQYF. DNA of the CDR3: TGCACCATAAACCAGGGGCCCCCCGGAGATACGCAGTATTTT.

The rearrangement joins TRBV5-1 to TRBJ1-5; D is ambiguous. Germline V lookup: CDR1 SGHRS, CDR2 YFSETQ. CDR3 length equals 13 residues. Trimming took 2 bases from V and 2 from J, leaving 5 bases between them. CDR3 bases: TGCGCCAGCAGCTTCTCTGGCAATCAGCCCCAGCATTTT. It encodes CASSFSGNQPQHF.

This chain connects TRBV28 to TRBJ1-5, with D possibly TRBD1 on 6 matching bases. The V end lost 5 bases, the J end lost 5 bases, and 10 bases lay between the germline ends. The CDR3 extends over 13 amino acids. The germline V gene has CDR1 MDHEN and CDR2 SYDVKM. CDR3 region: CASSGGGHQPQHF. The CDR3 bases are TGTGCCAGCAGTGGGGGGGGGCATCAGCCCCAGCATTTT.

This clone was detected once. J is TRBJ2-3 and V is TRBV30, with a possible D match to TRBD1 (5 bases). This CDR3 is built from 13 residues. Germline V gene sequence: CDR1 GTSNPN, CDR2 SVGIG (reference sequence). The germline V and J ends were trimmed by 0 bases and 7 bases, with 11 bases remaining between them. The CDR3 is CAWSVGASNTQYF. CDR3 sequence (DNA): TGTGCCTGGAGTGTAGGGGCCTCTAATACGCAGTATTTT.

The rearrangement links TRBV18 to TRBJ1-4; TRBD1 agrees at 7 bases. Germline assignment: CDR1 KGHSH and CDR2 LQKENI. The CDR3 is 15 residues long. The ends lost 2 bases at V and 4 bases at J; junction bases unmatched: 4. Written as DNA, the CDR3 is TGTGCCAGCTCACCAAGACAGGGCGATAATGAAAAACTGTTTTTT. It specifies CASSPRQGDNEKLFF.

The chain carries TRBV10-1 and TRBJ2-1; the match to TRBD1 covers 10 bases. Germline lookup yields CDR1 WNHNN and CDR2 SYGVQD (reference sequence). J gave up 3 bases and V 0 bases, and 2 bases lay outside the gene matches. CDR3 length: 16 amino acids. CDR3 sequence reads: CASSESGQGFYNEQFF. CDR3 nucleotide sequence: TGCGCCAGCAGTGAGTCGGGACAGGGGTTCTACAATGAGCAGTTCTTC.

This rearrangement joins TRBV5-1 to TRBJ1-2; D gene uncertain. The length of the CDR3 is 14 residues. The germline CDR1 and CDR2 sequences are SGHRS and YFSETQ. V gave up 4 bases and J gave up 7 bases, with 17 bases separating them. This CDR3 is CASSRNGEKGGYTF. CDR3 DNA sequence: TGCGCCAGCAGCAGGAACGGGGAGAAAGGTGGCTACACCTTC.

CDR3 in DNA: TGTGCCAGCAGTGTACCACGGGGGACTAGACCCGACGAGCAGTACTTC. Translation: CASSVPRGTRPDEQYF. V and J are TRBV25-1 and TRBJ2-7, with 8 nucleotides matching TRBD2. The CDR3 is 16 amino acids. J was trimmed by 5 bases and V by 4 bases; bases with no gene match: 13. Germline-derived CDR1 and CDR2 are MGHDK and SYGVNS.

The rearrangement joins TRBV2 to TRBJ2-1; 15 positions match TRBD2. The CDR3 is made up of 21 amino acids. Germline assignment: CDR1 SNHLY and CDR2 FYNNEI. V shed 0 bases and J 0 bases; nucleotides not matched to a gene: 9. The CDR3 region has the DNA TGTGCCAGCAGTGAAGCGAAGCCGGGACTAGCGGGGGGCCACTCCTACAATGAGCAGTTCTTC. Residues: CASSEAKPGLAGGHSYNEQFF. Supplemented by reference TRBV2 and TRBJ2-1, the full variable domain reads EPEVTQTPSHQVTQMGQEVILRCVPISNHLYFYWYRQILGQKVEFLVSFYNNEISEKSEIFDDQFSVERPDGSNFTLKIRSTKLEDSAMYFCASSEAKPGLAGGHSYNEQFFGPGTRLTVL.

CDR3 sequence reads: CASSEGQAGLSPLHF. The CDR3 DNA follows: TGCGCCAGCAGTGAGGGACAGGCCGGTTTGTCACCCCTCCACTTT. The gene calls are TRBV10-2 and TRBJ1-6; TRBD1 matches at 7 bases. With V trimmed by 2 bases and J by 10 bases, 8 bases remained unmatched. This CDR3 contains 15 residues. Germline V lookup: CDR1 WSHSY, CDR2 SAAADI.

V and J are TRBV24-1 and TRBJ1-2, with 9 bases aligning to TRBD1. Unmatched junction bases numbered 12, after V lost 3 bases and J lost 8 bases. This CDR3 has 16 residues. Germline lookup yields CDR1 KGHDR and CDR2 SFDVKD. The CDR3 spells CATSDARDREWDGYTF. The CDR3 nucleotides read TGTGCCACCAGTGATGCCCGGGACAGGGAGTGGGACGGCTACACCTTC.

V gene TRBV12-3 or TRBV12-4 combines with J gene TRBJ1-2; TRBD1 aligns across 7 bases. The CDR3 has 13 residues. Unmatched junction bases numbered 5, after V lost 2 bases and J lost 8 bases. DNA of the CDR3: TGTGCCAGCAGTTTACAGACAGGGAGCGGCTACACCTTC. It translates to CASSLQTGSGYTF.

The table lists this clone with many counts. This chain connects TRBV10-3 to TRBJ1-1, with 11 nucleotides matching TRBD1. CDR1 is ENHRY, CDR2 SYGVKD, per germline. The V and J ends lost 3 bases and 1 base, in that order; junction bases with no gene match: 4. The CDR3 runs 16 residues. The CDR3: CAISDGTGGSNTEAFF. In DNA, the CDR3 is TGTGCCATCAGTGATGGGACAGGGGGATCGAACACTGAAGCTTTCTTT.

The genes are TRBV6-5 and TRBJ1-5; 9 bases map to TRBD1. The germline gives CDR1 MNHEY, CDR2 SVGAGI. The CDR3 is 15 residues long. The V gene end was trimmed by 6 bases and the J gene end by 5 bases; junction bases not matched to a gene: 8. The CDR3 DNA sequence: TGTGCCAGCAGCGCCCAGACAGGGGGAGATCAGCCCCAGCATTTT. Translating it yields CASSAQTGGDQPQHF.